The clone carrying this T cell receptor beta chain was seen a few times. This entry comes from a study of blood T cells in healthy people across ages. Looking at the study overall: Template switching caught about one barcoded beta molecule for each two T cells.

CDR3 length: 11 amino acids. Trimming shortened V by 6 bases and J by 11 bases, and 13 bases separated the two germline ends. The germline V gene encodes CDR1 MGHDK and CDR2 SYGVNS. Through a sample-barcoded 5' primer and a J-beta primer mix, a second PCR was run for roughly 6 to 12 cycles. TCRdb reprocessed the 5' RACE reads with MiXCR, giving one entry per CDR3 protein. The sample yields over 1,300,000 distinct CDR3 sequences, 59% seen once. The material sequenced was blood. This sequence originates from a man aged 18 to 29 in good health. The chain combines TRBV25-1 with TRBJ1-1, with D possibly matching TRBD1 (5 bases). CDR3: CASRGGEGAFF. CDR3 in DNA: TGTGCCAGCAGGGGTGGAGAGGGGGCTTTCTTT. Full variable domain (outside the CDR3, taken from reference TRBV25-1 and TRBJ1-1): EADIYQTPRYLVIGTGKKITLECSQTMGHDKMYWYQQDPGMELHLIHYSYGVNSTEKGDLSSESTVSRIRTEHFPLTLESARPSHTSQYLCASRGGEGAFFGQGTRLTVV.